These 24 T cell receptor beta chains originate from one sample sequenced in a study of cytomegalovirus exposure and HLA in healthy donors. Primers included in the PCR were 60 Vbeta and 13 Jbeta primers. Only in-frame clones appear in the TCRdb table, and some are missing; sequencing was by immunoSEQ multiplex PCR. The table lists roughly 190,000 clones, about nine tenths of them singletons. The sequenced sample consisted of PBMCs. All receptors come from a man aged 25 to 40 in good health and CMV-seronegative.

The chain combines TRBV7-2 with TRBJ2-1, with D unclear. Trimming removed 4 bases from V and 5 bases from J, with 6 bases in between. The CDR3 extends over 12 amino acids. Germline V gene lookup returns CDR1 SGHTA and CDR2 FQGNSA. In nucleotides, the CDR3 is TGTGCCAGCAGCTGGCTTAACAATGAGCAGTTCTTC. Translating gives CASSWLNNEQFF.

This chain's CDR3 is CASSPGGGGNQPQHF. Here the CDR3 DNA reads TGCGCCAGCAGCCCGGGGGGAGGGGGCAATCAGCCCCAGCATTTT. The gene calls are TRBV5-1 and TRBJ1-5; tentative D call: TRBD1 (5 bases). CDR3 length: 15 amino acids. Trimming left V 4 bases short and J 2 bases short, with 13 bases between. CDR1 is SGHRS and CDR2 is YFSETQ in the germline V gene. The full variable domain, completed using reference TRBV5-1 and TRBJ1-5, is KAGVTQTPRYLIKTRGQQVTLSCSPISGHRSVSWYQQTPGQGLQFLFEYFSETQRNKGNFPGRFSGRQFSNSRSEMNVSTLELGDSALYLCASSPGGGGNQPQHFGDGTRLSIL.

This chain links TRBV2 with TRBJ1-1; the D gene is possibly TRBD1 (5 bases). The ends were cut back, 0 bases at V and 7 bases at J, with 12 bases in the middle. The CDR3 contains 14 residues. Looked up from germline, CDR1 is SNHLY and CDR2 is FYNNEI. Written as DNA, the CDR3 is TGTGCCAGCAGTGAAGCGTCAGGGCTATTTGAAGCTTTCTTT. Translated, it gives CASSEASGLFEAFF. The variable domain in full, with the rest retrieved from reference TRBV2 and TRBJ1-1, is EPEVTQTPSHQVTQMGQEVILRCVPISNHLYFYWYRQILGQKVEFLVSFYNNEISEKSEIFDDQFSVERPDGSNFTLKIRSTKLEDSAMYFCASSEASGLFEAFFGQGTRLTVV.

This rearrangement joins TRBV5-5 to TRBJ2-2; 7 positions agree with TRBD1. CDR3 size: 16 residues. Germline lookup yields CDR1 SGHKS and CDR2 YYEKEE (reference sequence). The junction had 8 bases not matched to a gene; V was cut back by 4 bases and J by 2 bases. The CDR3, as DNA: TGTGCCAGCAGCCCACCGACAGGGTTAAACACCGGGGAGCTGTTTTTT. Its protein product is CASSPPTGLNTGELFF.

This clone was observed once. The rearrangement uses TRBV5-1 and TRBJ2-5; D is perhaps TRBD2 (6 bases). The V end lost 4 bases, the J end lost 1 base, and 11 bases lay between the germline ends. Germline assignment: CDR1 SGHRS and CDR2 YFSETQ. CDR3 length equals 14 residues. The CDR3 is CASSTTSFQETQYF. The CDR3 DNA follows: TGCGCCAGCAGCACGACTAGTTTCCAAGAGACCCAGTACTTC.

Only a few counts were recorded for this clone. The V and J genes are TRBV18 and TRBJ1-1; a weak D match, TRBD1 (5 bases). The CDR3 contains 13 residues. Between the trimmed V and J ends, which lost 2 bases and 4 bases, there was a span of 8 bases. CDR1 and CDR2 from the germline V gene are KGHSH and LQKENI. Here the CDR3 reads CASSPAGGTEAFF. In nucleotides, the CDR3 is TGTGCCAGCTCACCAGCGGGGGGCACTGAAGCTTTCTTT.

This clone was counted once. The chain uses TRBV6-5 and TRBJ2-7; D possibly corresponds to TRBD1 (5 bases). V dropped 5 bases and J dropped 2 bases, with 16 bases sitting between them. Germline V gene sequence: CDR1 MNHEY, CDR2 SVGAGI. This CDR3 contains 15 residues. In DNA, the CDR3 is TGTGCCAGCAGTCTTACCGACAGCCCTCCCTACGAGCAGTACTTC. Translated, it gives CASSLTDSPPYEQYF.

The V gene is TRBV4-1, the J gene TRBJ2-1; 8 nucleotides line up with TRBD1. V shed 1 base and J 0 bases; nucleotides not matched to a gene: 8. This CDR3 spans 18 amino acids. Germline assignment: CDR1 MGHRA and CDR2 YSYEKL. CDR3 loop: CASSQVSGGLSSYNEQFF. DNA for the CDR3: TGCGCCAGCAGCCAAGTCTCAGGGGGCCTCAGCTCCTACAATGAGCAGTTCTTC.

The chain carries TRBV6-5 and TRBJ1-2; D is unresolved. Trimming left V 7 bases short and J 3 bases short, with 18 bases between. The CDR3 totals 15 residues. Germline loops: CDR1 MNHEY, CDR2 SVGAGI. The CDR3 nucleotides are TGTGCCAGCACCTCCCGGGGAGGTCCCTACTATGGCTACACCTTC. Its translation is CASTSRGGPYYGYTF.

The CDR3 nucleotides read TGTGCCAGCAGCTTAGACCGTCTCAACGGGGGGACCCAGTACTTC. Its translation is CASSLDRLNGGTQYF. The chain uses TRBV7-2 and TRBJ2-5; TRBD2 might be the D (6 bases). This CDR3 region has 15 residues. The germline gives CDR1 SGHTA, CDR2 FQGNSA. V shed 1 base and J shed 7 bases, with 16 bases lying between them.

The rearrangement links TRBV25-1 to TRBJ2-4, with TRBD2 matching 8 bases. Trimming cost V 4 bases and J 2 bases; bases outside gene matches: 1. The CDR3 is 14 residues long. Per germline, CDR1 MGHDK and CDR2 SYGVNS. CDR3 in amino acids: CASSAGGTKNIQYF. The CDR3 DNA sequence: TGTGCCAGCAGTGCGGGGGGGACCAAAAACATTCAGTACTTC.

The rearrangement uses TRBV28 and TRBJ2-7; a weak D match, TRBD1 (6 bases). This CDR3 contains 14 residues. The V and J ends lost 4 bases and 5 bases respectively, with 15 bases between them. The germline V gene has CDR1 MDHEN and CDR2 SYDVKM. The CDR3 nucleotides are TGTGCCAGCAGTTCAAACCCCGGGACACACGAGCAGTACTTC. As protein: CASSSNPGTHEQYF.

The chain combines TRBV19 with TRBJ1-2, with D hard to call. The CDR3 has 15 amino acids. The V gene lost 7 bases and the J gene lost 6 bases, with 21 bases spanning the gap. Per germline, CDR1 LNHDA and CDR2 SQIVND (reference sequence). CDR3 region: CASIFRAGLLDGYTF. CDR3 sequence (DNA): TGTGCCAGTATCTTTAGGGCAGGACTTCTAGATGGCTACACCTTC. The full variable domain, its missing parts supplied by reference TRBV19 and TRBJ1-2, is DGGITQSPKYLFRKEGQNVTLSCEQNLNHDAMYWYRQDPGQGLRLIYYSQIVNDFQKGDIAEGYSVSREKKESFPLTVTSAQKNPTAFYLCASIFRAGLLDGYTFGSGTRLTVV.

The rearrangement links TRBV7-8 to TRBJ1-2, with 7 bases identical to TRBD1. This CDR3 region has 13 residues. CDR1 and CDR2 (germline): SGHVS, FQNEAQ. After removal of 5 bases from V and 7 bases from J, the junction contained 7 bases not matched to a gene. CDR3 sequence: CASSPGGRVGYTF. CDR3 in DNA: TGTGCCAGCAGCCCAGGGGGTAGGGTTGGCTACACCTTC.

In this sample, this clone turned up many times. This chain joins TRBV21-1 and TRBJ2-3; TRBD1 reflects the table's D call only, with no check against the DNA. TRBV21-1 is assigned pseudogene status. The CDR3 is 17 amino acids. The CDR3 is CASSKSNAAGGADTQYF. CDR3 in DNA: TGTGCCAGCAGCAAAAGTAATGCGGCAGGGGGCGCAGATACGCAGTATTTT.

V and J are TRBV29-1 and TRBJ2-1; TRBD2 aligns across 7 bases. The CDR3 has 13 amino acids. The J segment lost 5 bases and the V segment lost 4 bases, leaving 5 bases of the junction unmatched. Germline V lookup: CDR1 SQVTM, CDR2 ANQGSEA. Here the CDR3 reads CSVGGGGNNEQFF. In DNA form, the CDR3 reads TGCAGCGTTGGGGGGGGAGGAAACAATGAGCAGTTCTTC.

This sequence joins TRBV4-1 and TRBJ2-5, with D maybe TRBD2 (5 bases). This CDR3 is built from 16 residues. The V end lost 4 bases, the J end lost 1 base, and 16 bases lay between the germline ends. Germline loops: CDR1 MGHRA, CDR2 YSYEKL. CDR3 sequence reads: CASSPTSSGFQETQYF. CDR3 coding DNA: TGCGCCAGCAGCCCGACCTCGTCGGGGTTCCAAGAGACCCAGTACTTC.

Written as DNA, the CDR3 is TGTGCCAGCAGCCCCGGAGGTTGGGTCACTGAAGCTTTCTTT. Translated, it gives CASSPGGWVTEAFF. The J gene is TRBJ1-1, the V gene TRBV7-6; no reliable D call. V lost 5 bases, J lost 4 bases, and 14 bases lay in between. Germline V gene data show CDR1 as SGHVS and CDR2 as FNYEAQ. The CDR3 covers 14 residues.

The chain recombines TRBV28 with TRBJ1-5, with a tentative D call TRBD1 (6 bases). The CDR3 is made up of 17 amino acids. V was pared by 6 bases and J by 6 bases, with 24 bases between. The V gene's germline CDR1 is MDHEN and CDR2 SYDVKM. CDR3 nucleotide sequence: TGTGCCAGCAGCCCCTGGGGGCGGTCTTTGGGGATTCAGCCCCAGCATTTT. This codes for CASSPWGRSLGIQPQHF.

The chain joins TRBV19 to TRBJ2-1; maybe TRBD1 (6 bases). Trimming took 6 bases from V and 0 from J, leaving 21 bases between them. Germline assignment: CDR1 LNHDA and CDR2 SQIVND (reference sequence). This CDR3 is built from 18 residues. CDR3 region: CASSYRDPTLSSYNEQFF. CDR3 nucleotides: TGTGCCAGTAGCTACAGGGACCCTACACTCTCCTCCTACAATGAGCAGTTCTTC. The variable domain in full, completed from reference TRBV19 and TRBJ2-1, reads DGGITQSPKYLFRKEGQNVTLSCEQNLNHDAMYWYRQDPGQGLRLIYYSQIVNDFQKGDIAEGYSVSREKKESFPLTVTSAQKNPTAFYLCASSYRDPTLSSYNEQFFGPGTRLTVL.

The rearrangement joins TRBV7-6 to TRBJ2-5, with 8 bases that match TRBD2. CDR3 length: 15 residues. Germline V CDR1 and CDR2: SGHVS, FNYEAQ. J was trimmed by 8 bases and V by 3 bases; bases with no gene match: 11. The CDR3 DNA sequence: TGTGCCAGCAGCTTGGCGACTAGCGCTGCTAGTACCCAGTACTTC. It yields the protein CASSLATSAASTQYF. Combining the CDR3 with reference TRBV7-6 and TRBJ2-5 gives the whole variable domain GAGVSQSPRYKVTKRGQDVALRCDPISGHVSLYWYRQALGQGPEFLTYFNYEAQQDKSGLPNDRFSAERPEGSISTLTIQRTEQRDSAMYRCASSLATSAASTQYFGPGTRLLVL.

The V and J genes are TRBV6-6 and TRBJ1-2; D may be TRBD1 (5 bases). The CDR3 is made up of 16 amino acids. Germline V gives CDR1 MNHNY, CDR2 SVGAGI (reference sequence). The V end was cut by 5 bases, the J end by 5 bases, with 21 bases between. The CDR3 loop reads CASSPIGGRAIYGYTF. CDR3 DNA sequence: TGTGCCAGCAGTCCGATCGGGGGGAGGGCAATTTATGGCTACACCTTC.

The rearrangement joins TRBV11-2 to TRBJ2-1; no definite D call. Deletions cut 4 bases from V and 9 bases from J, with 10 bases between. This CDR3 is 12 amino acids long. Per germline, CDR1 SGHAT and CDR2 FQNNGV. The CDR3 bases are TGTGCCAGCAGCTATCAGTGGGCTGAGCAGTTCTTC. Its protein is CASSYQWAEQFF. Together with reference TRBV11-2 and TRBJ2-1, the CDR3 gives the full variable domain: EAGVAQSPRYKIIEKRQSVAFWCNPISGHATLYWYQQILGQGPKLLIQFQNNGVVDDSQLPKDRFSAERLKGVDSTLKIQPAKLEDSAVYLCASSYQWAEQFFGPGTRLTVL.

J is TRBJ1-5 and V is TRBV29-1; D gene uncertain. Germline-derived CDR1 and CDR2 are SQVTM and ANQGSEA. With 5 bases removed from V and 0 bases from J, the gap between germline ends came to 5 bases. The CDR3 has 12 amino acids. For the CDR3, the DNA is TGCAGCGTTCGTAATAGCAATCAGCCCCAGCATTTT. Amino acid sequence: CSVRNSNQPQHF. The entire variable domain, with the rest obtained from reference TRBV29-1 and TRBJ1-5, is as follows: SAVISQKPSRDICQRGTSLTIQCQVDSQVTMMFWYRQQPGQSLTLIATANQGSEATYESGFVIDKFPISRPNLTFSTLTVSNMSPEDSSIYLCSVRNSNQPQHFGDGTRLSIL.